This TCR beta chain is drawn from a study of shared clonotypes between healthy human individuals. Study-wide context: Donors consisted of a couple of women and a few men between 18 and 49.

Original methodology: Owing to the provision of junction-only sequences devoid of quality scores by immunoSEQ, filtering differed. The data were produced by immunoSEQ multiplex PCR, yet TCRdb's version contains in-frame clones alone and is incomplete. Clonal size and the V and J genes are those of that table, whereas D and trimming came from the DNA. The repertoire consists of around 510,000 clones, with more than 95% occurring once and the leading ten covering about 0.068%. Points on this clone: Its antigen is as yet unknown.

Points from the study as a whole: In having few donors, the study represented limited genetic and exposure-history diversity.

This clonotype was obtained from a woman aged 25 to 39 in good health. The sample was naive CD4+ T cells sorted from blood. As to subset: CD45RA+ positively selected.

The CDR3 region has the DNA TGTGCCAGCAGGTCGGGCACAGGGGCTTTCTTT. It yields the protein CASRSGTGAFF. The chain joins TRBV28 to TRBJ1-1; TRBD1 might be the D (6 bases). CDR1 is MDHEN, CDR2 SYDVKM, per germline. V was shortened by 6 bases and J by 11 bases, with 13 bases between the two germline ends. The CDR3 covers 11 residues.